One and the same sample provided the 27 T cell receptor beta chains below, sequenced in a study of patients and donors after allogeneic stem cell transplantation (dated by TCRdb to between 2020 and 2021). Receptor amplification or capture employed RT-PCR. The sample was run on a NextSeq 550. In-frame beta chains were kept once TCRdb had trimmed the public reads at Q25 with fastp and called clones with MiXCR. Every CDR3 protein is listed once, alongside the most common genes and DNA of its rows. The sample contains 920,000 or so distinct CDR3 sequences, about 20% of them found a single time. Roughly 6% of the sample comes from the top ten. Sequenced: blood, either unsorted or a sorted T cell fraction (not recorded which). These receptors came from a human donor who was either an allogeneic HSCT recipient or a stem cell or donor lymphocyte infusion donor (not recorded which). It is not recorded whose cells these are; they may come from a transplant donor.

The CDR3 spells CSARETGGNQPQHF. CDR3 DNA sequence: TGCAGTGCTAGAGAGACAGGGGGTAATCAGCCCCAGCATTTT. The chain employs TRBV20-1 and TRBJ1-5, with 9 bases identical to TRBD1. The CDR3 contains 14 residues. Germline CDR1 DFQATT, CDR2 SNEGSKA (reference sequence). The V and J ends lost 0 bases and 4 bases, in that order; junction bases with no gene match: 1.

The chain has TRBV12-3 or TRBV12-4 and TRBJ2-2; a possible D gene is TRBD1 (5 bases). This CDR3 contains 13 residues. V was cut by 7 bases and J by 5 bases, with 11 bases left in between. The CDR3 sequence is CASNFRETGELFF. In DNA form, the CDR3 reads TGTGCCAGCAATTTCAGGGAAACCGGGGAGCTGTTTTTT.

This clonotype was detected a few times. This chain uses TRBV7-3 with TRBJ1-1, with D hard to call. V was shortened by 6 bases and J by 1 base, with 9 bases between the two germline ends. Germline-derived CDR1 and CDR2 are SGHTA and FQGTGA. CDR3 length: 13 residues. CDR3 coding DNA: TGTGCCAGCAGTCGGGAGGGGAACACTGAAGCTTTCTTT. It is translated as CASSREGNTEAFF.

The chain is built from TRBV12-3 or TRBV12-4 and TRBJ2-2, with D possibly TRBD2 on 5 matching bases. Between the trimmed V and J ends, which lost 2 bases and 4 bases, there was a span of 14 bases. The CDR3 is made up of 16 amino acids. CDR3 sequence reads: CASSLRSGRATGELFF. The CDR3 DNA sequence: TGTGCCAGCAGTTTAAGGTCGGGAAGGGCCACCGGGGAGCTGTTTTTT.

The V call is TRBV20-1, the J call TRBJ1-1, with D perhaps matching TRBD1 (5 bases). The germline V and J ends were trimmed by 0 bases and 5 bases, with 13 bases remaining between them. The CDR3 contains 14 residues. Germline CDR1 and CDR2: DFQATT and SNEGSKA (reference sequence). The CDR3 reads CSARDEGRGTEAFF. The CDR3 coding sequence is TGCAGTGCTAGAGATGAGGGACGAGGTACTGAAGCTTTCTTT.

This clonotype was recorded at least ten times. The V call is TRBV12-3 or TRBV12-4, the J call TRBJ2-7, with a tentative D call TRBD1 (6 bases). V lost 3 bases and J lost 0, with 12 bases in between. CDR3 length: 15 residues. DNA for the CDR3: TGTGCCAGCAGTTTTCAGGGGTTGGACTCCTACGAGCAGTACTTC. Encoded protein: CASSFQGLDSYEQYF.

This clonotype was counted between two and nine times. The V call is TRBV19, the J call TRBJ2-1; 9 bases map to TRBD2. This CDR3 has 14 residues. Germline trimming cut 8 bases from V and 10 bases from J; bases unmatched to any gene: 12. Germline loops: CDR1 LNHDA, CDR2 SQIVND (reference sequence). CDR3 loop: CASSMGSGSNEQFF. CDR3 sequence (DNA): TGTGCCAGTTCCATGGGTAGCGGGAGTAACGAGCAGTTCTTC.

This clonotype was seen more than once but under ten times. The chain uses TRBV20-1 and TRBJ2-7; D remains unclear. CDR1 and CDR2 (germline): DFQATT, SNEGSKA (reference sequence). The CDR3 contains 9 residues. The CDR3, as DNA: TGCAGGGCCCCCTACGAGCAGTACTTC. Translated, it gives CRAPYEQYF.

This clonotype showed up just a few times. The chain has TRBV7-3 and TRBJ1-1; 9 nucleotides agree with TRBD1. V dropped 0 bases and J dropped 5; count of bases not matched to a gene: 4. CDR3 length: 15 amino acids. Germline-derived CDR1 and CDR2 are SGHTA and FQGTGA. The CDR3 reads CASSLTPGQGTEAFF. CDR3 DNA sequence: TGTGCCAGCAGCTTAACGCCGGGACAGGGAACTGAAGCTTTCTTT.

Comments on this clonotype: A clone one base away is much larger, so this may be a read error. The V and J genes are TRBV11-2 and TRBJ2-7; no clear D. Trimming left V 7 bases short and J 2 bases short, with 18 bases between. The CDR3 has 15 residues. Germline CDR1 SGHAT, CDR2 FQNNGV. Here the CDR3 reads CASTAAPVRAYEQYF. In DNA, the CDR3 is TGTGCCAGCACCGCGGCCCCAGTTCGCGCCTACGAGCAGTACTTC. The full variable domain, rest sourced from reference TRBV11-2 and TRBJ2-7, is EAGVAQSPRYKIIEKRQSVAFWCNPISGHATLYWYQQILGQGPKLLIQFQNNGVVDDSQLPKDRFSAERLKGVDSTLKIQPAKLEDSAVYLCASTAAPVRAYEQYFGPGTRLTVT.

The rearrangement joins TRBV7-2 to TRBJ1-1, with 11 positions matching TRBD1. The CDR3 covers 17 residues. Germline V CDR1 and CDR2: SGHTA, FQGNSA. The trim removed 3 bases at V and 2 bases at J, leaving 8 bases unmatched. The CDR3 loop reads CASSFRTGGFRNTEAFF. CDR3 DNA: TGTGCCAGCAGCTTCCGGACAGGGGGCTTTCGAAACACTGAAGCTTTCTTT.

The chain is built from TRBV27 and TRBJ1-2; D not resolved. Per the germline V gene, CDR1 is MNHEY and CDR2 is SMNVEV (reference sequence). V lost 2 bases, J lost 2 bases, and 9 bases lay in between. CDR3 length equals 14 residues. CDR3 sequence (DNA): TGTGCCAGCAGTTTAAGCAAGACAAACTATGGCTACACCTTC. Residues: CASSLSKTNYGYTF.

This clonotype showed up just a few times. The chain is built from TRBV7-2 and TRBJ2-5; the D is unclear. The CDR3 is 17 residues long. V lost 5 bases to trimming and J lost 5 bases, with 24 bases between them. Germline V gene data show CDR1 as SGHTA and CDR2 as FQGNSA. CDR3 loop: CASSLRLRFQDGETQYF. The CDR3 nucleotides read TGTGCCAGCAGCCTCAGACTGCGGTTTCAGGATGGGGAGACCCAGTACTTC.

This clonotype has more than one count but fewer than ten. The chain is built from TRBV7-2 and TRBJ2-7, with TRBD1 matching over 7 bases. Germline V gene lookup returns CDR1 SGHTA and CDR2 FQGNSA. The CDR3 spans 16 residues. V lost 4 bases, J lost 5 bases, and 14 bases stayed unmatched. The CDR3 DNA reads TGTGCCAGCAGCTGGACCCGGGACAGCACATTCCACGAGCAGTACTTC. It yields the protein CASSWTRDSTFHEQYF.

The V call is TRBV5-1, the J call TRBJ2-4, with no clear D. Germline V gives CDR1 SGHRS, CDR2 YFSETQ. V was shortened by 0 bases and J by 0 bases, with 10 bases between the two germline ends. The CDR3 has 16 residues. Here the CDR3 DNA reads TGCGCCAGCAGCTTGGATGATAGCAGAGCCAAAAACATTCAGTACTTC. Its translation: CASSLDDSRAKNIQYF.

This clonotype was counted a few times. This chain connects TRBV5-1 to TRBJ1-1; 7 bases align to TRBD1. V lost 0 bases and J lost 5; bases outside the gene matches: 10. This CDR3 spans 16 amino acids. Germline loops: CDR1 SGHRS, CDR2 YFSETQ. The CDR3 sequence: CASSLGLRQGWTEAFF. DNA of the CDR3: TGCGCCAGCAGCTTGGGCCTCCGACAGGGATGGACTGAAGCTTTCTTT.

The J gene is TRBJ1-6, the V gene TRBV5-1; D is perhaps TRBD1 (6 bases). The germline V gene has CDR1 SGHRS and CDR2 YFSETQ. V was trimmed by 0 bases and J by 7 bases, leaving 14 bases between them. The CDR3 is 16 amino acids. The CDR3 here is CASSLEVDRPNSPLHF. Here the CDR3 DNA reads TGCGCCAGCAGCTTGGAAGTTGACAGGCCAAATTCACCCCTCCACTTT.

This clonotype was picked up many times. This chain links TRBV29-1 with TRBJ2-1, with D possibly matching TRBD2 (6 bases). The CDR3 covers 13 residues. The germline V gene has CDR1 SQVTM and CDR2 ANQGSEA. Trimming took 7 bases from V and 9 from J, leaving 19 bases between them. CDR3 region: CSAGELATSEQFF. DNA of the CDR3: TGCAGCGCGGGCGAACTAGCTACCAGTGAGCAGTTCTTC.

The chain recombines TRBV6-2 or TRBV6-3 with TRBJ1-2; 7 bases are shared with TRBD1. This CDR3 is 12 amino acids long. Germline-derived CDR1 and CDR2 are MNHEY and SVGEGT. V lost 5 bases, J lost 6 bases, and 3 bases stayed unmatched. For the CDR3, the DNA is TGTGCCAGCAGTGCAACAGGGGATGGCTACACCTTC. It translates to CASSATGDGYTF.

The V gene is TRBV11-3, the J gene TRBJ2-2, with D possibly matching TRBD1 (6 bases). The CDR3 runs to 16 residues. Trimming shortened V by 3 bases and J by 1 base, and 12 bases separated the two germline ends. Per germline, CDR1 SGHNT and CDR2 YENEEA. For the CDR3, the DNA is TGTGCCAGCAGCTTTGTGGGACACCAGAACACCGGGGAGCTGTTTTTT. Translating it yields CASSFVGHQNTGELFF.

This clonotype has more than one count but fewer than ten. The V call is TRBV12-3 or TRBV12-4, the J call TRBJ2-5; 13 nucleotides line up with TRBD2. With 4 bases clipped from V and 2 bases from J, the junction kept 1 base outside the gene matches. The CDR3 covers 15 residues. The CDR3 coding sequence is TGTGCCAGCAGTTGGGGACTAGCGGGGCAAGAGACCCAGTACTTC. This gives the protein CASSWGLAGQETQYF.

The V gene is TRBV20-1, the J gene TRBJ2-7; D uncertain. In germline, CDR1 is DFQATT, CDR2 SNEGSKA (reference sequence). With 6 bases removed from V and 1 base from J, the gap between germline ends came to 10 bases. The CDR3 runs 12 residues. The CDR3 protein is CSACQLSYEQYF. The CDR3 DNA sequence: TGCAGTGCGTGTCAGCTTTCCTACGAGCAGTACTTC.

The chain links TRBV7-6 to TRBJ2-1; TRBD2 matches 9 bases. The junction had 11 bases not matched to a gene; V was cut back by 5 bases and J by 6 bases. CDR1 and CDR2 (germline): SGHVS, FNYEAQ. The CDR3 runs 16 residues. Here the CDR3 reads CASSPEAGGTCNEQFF. The CDR3 DNA sequence: TGTGCCAGCAGCCCCGAAGCGGGAGGCACATGCAATGAGCAGTTCTTC.

This clonotype was seen more than once but under ten times. The chain has TRBV4-1 and TRBJ2-1; possibly TRBD1 or TRBD2 for D (5 bases each). Trimming took 3 bases from V and 9 from J, leaving 24 bases between them. CDR3 size: 17 residues. CDR1 and CDR2 from the germline V gene are MGHRA and YSYEKL. DNA of the CDR3: TGCGCCAGCAGCCAGCCACTCCGGGACCTCGGTCGGGGTGAGCAGTTCTTC. Residues: CASSQPLRDLGRGEQFF.

V is TRBV20-1 and J is TRBJ2-5; 10 bases are shared with TRBD2. The CDR3 contains 14 residues. Germline V gives CDR1 DFQATT, CDR2 SNEGSKA (reference sequence). V was clipped by 3 bases and J by 3 bases; unmatched bases: 4. The CDR3 region has the DNA TGCAGTGCTAGTCTGGGACTAGCGAAAGAGACCCAGTACTTC. It translates to CSASLGLAKETQYF.

The V and J genes are TRBV5-6 and TRBJ2-6; tentatively, D is TRBD1 (5 bases). Trimming stripped 1 base from V and 1 base from J, with 21 bases between. The length of the CDR3 is 20 residues. Germline loops: CDR1 SGHDT, CDR2 YYEEEE. This CDR3 is CASSLLTRVNSLSGANVLTF. CDR3 DNA: TGTGCCAGCAGCTTGCTAACCAGGGTAAACTCTTTATCTGGGGCCAACGTCCTGACTTTC. The full variable domain, completed using reference TRBV5-6 and TRBJ2-6, is DAGVTQSPTHLIKTRGQQVTLRCSPKSGHDTVSWYQQALGQGPQFIFQYYEEEERQRGNFPDRFSGHQFPNYSSELNVNALLLGDSALYLCASSLLTRVNSLSGANVLTFGAGSRLTVL.

This clonotype showed up many times. The V gene is TRBV20-1, the J gene TRBJ1-5; D ambiguous. CDR3 size: 13 residues. V shed 3 bases and J shed 1 base, with 7 bases lying between them. Germline V gene lookup returns CDR1 DFQATT and CDR2 SNEGSKA (reference sequence). CDR3 sequence: CSASHGSNQPQHF. CDR3 DNA sequence: TGCAGTGCTAGTCACGGAAGCAATCAGCCCCAGCATTTT.